This T cell receptor beta chain was found in a study of cytomegalovirus exposure and HLA in healthy donors. General observations from the study: It was 150 to 200 TCR beta chains that were listed as cytomegalovirus-associated.

Concerning this clone: Its antigen remains unknown. One junction end does not reproduce the germline sequence, and a read error may be involved.

Per germline, CDR1 SGDLS and CDR2 YYNGEE. The CDR3 contains 15 residues. The PCR ran on 60 Vbeta and 13 Jbeta primers. Using immunoSEQ multiplex PCR, the repertoire was profiled, and TCRdb retains in-frame clones only, with some absent. The sample contains approximately 150,000 clones, around 78% of which appear only once. This receptor was identified in a man in his forties or fifties in good health and CMV-seronegative. The sequenced sample consisted of PBMCs. The J gene is TRBJ2-4, the V gene TRBV9; TRBD1 matches 12 bases. The CDR3 reads CASSAPGQGAPLLSF. Here the CDR3 DNA reads TGTGCCAGCAGCGCTCCGGGACAGGGGGCTCCACTCCTTAGTTTC.